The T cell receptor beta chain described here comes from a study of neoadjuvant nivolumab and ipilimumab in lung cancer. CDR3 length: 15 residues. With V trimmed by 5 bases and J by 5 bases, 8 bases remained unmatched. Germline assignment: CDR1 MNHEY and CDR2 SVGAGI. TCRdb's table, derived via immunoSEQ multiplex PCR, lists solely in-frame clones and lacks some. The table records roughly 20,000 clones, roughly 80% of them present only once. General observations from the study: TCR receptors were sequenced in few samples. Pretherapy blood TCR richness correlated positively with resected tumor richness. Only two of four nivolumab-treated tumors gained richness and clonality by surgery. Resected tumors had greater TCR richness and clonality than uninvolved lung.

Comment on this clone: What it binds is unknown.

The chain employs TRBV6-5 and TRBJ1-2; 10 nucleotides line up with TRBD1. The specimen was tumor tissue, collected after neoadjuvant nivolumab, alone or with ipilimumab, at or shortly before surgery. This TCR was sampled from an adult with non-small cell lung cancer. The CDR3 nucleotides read TGTGCCAGCAGTAGTCGACAGGGGGCAAAGTATGGCTACACCTTC. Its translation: CASSSRQGAKYGYTF.